This T cell receptor beta chain was sequenced for a study of patients and donors after allogeneic stem cell transplantation. V was pared by 1 base and J by 3 bases, with 12 bases between. The CDR3 has 15 amino acids. Germline V CDR1 and CDR2: SGHRS, YFSETQ. TCRdb analysed the RT-PCR reads with MiXCR anew, one entry per CDR3 protein. In the table there are about a million distinct CDR3 sequences, around 17% of which are singletons. The chain employs TRBV5-1 and TRBJ2-3, with unresolved D. The TCR originated in a human donor who was either an allogeneic HSCT recipient or a stem cell or donor lymphocyte infusion donor (not recorded which). It is not recorded whose cells these are; they may come from a transplant donor. Source material: blood, either unsorted or a sorted T cell fraction (not recorded which). CDR3 nucleotides: TGCGCCAGCAGCTTGTCACAGATGAGTACAGATACGCAGTATTTT. This gives the protein CASSLSQMSTDTQYF.